The clone carrying this T cell receptor beta chain was detected only once. Its antigen is not known. This sample is part of a study of T cells in Graves' hyperthyroidism and ophthalmopathy. TCR beta CDR3 region amplification was performed from RNA transcripts. During a first-round RT-PCR of the TCR CDR3, the HTBI primer set was used. Via MiXCR, TCRdb re-called the multiplex PCR reads, giving one row per CDR3 protein. Here the sample spans about 510,000 distinct CDR3 sequences, roughly 15% being singletons. Study outcomes and limitations: Appearing also in blood were most of the thyroid clonotypes expanded above 0.001.

Germline CDR1 reads LGHNA; CDR2 reads YNFKEQ. The CDR3 is 14 amino acids. With 0 bases removed from V and 6 bases from J, the gap between germline ends came to 8 bases. The chain couples TRBV4-2 to TRBJ2-2, with D unresolved. The material sequenced was blood. The source of this sequence is a woman aged 40 to 49 with Graves' hyperthyroidism. CDR3 sequence: CASSQELSPGELFF. For the CDR3, the DNA is TGTGCCAGCAGCCAAGAGCTTAGCCCCGGGGAGCTGTTTTTT.